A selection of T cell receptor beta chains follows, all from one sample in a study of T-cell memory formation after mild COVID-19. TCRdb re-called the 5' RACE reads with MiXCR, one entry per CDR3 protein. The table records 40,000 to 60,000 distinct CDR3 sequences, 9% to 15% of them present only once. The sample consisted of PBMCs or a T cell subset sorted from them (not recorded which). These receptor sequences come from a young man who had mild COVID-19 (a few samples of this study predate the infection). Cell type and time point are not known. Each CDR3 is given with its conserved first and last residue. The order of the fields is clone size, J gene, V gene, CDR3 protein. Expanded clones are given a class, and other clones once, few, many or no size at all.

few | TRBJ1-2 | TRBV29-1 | CSVPGANYGYTF
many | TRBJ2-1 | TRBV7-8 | CASSLGTSGANEQFF
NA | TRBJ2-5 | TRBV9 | CASSPAGGFQETQYF
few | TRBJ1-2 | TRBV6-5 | CASSEPTGIGYTF
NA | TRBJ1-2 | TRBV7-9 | CASSLTNPSYGYTF
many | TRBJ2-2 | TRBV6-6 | CASDKGKGNTGELFF
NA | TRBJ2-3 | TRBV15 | CATSPRDDVRTQYF
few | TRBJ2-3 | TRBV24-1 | CATSDPSGGTDTQYF
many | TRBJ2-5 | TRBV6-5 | CASSYGHPGETQYF
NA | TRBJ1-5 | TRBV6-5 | CASSYSREGNQPQHF
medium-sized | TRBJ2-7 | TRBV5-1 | CASSLEGQGSDEQYF
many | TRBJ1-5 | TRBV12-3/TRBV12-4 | CASSPQGTDQPQHF
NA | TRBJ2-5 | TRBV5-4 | CASSSTGQGMETQYF
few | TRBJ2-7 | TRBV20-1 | CSVPRGRSSYEQYF
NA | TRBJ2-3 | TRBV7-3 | CASSTGTSPQYF
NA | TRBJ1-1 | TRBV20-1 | CSARSPRGTVTEAFF
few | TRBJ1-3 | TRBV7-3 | CASSPTGIGTIYF
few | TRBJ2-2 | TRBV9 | CASRSSGVGTGELFF
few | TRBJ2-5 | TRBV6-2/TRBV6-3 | CASSWDRELAETQYF
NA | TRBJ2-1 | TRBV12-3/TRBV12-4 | CASSLDSISYNEQFF
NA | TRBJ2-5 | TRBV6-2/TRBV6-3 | CASSYSGVEETQYF
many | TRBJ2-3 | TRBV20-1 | CSAREADGGPTLITDTQYF
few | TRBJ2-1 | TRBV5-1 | CASSLFSGLVVDEQFF
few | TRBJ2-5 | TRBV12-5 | CASGYGQRQETQYF